This T cell receptor beta chain was found in a study of T cell responses to AZD1222 COVID-19 vaccine. Study observations and caveats: Donors were largely white British and mainly female; clonal diversity was possibly underestimated. Repertoires were obtained only post-peak T cell response. Mapped onto spike, vaccine-associated CD4 TCRs spanned it and were dominant at 160-218 and 743-854. The breadth and depth of Spike-specific TCRs increased once two AZD1222 doses had been given.

The germline V gene encodes CDR1 LNHNV and CDR2 YYDKDF (reference sequence). Trimming pared 0 bases from V and 4 bases from J, leaving 12 bases between. The CDR3 is 16 amino acids. A note on this clone: Its antigen remains unknown.

TCRdb's table, derived via immunoSEQ multiplex PCR, lists solely in-frame clones and lacks some. Of about 190,000 clones listed, 75% to 90% were seen once; the top ten hold 2.5% to 3%. This rearrangement joins TRBV15 to TRBJ2-2, with D possibly TRBD2 on 5 matching bases. The source of this sequence is an adult in good health. The input for sequencing was peripheral blood, taken on day 0 of MenACWY control vaccination. As DNA, the CDR3 is TGTGCCACCAGCAGAGATCGGGGTATGGGCACCGGGGAGCTGTTTTTT. This sequence encodes CATSRDRGMGTGELFF.